These 19 T cell receptor beta chains originate from one sample sequenced in a study of beta chain features in type 1 diabetes. Study conclusions and caveats: Moderate but significant shortening of TCRB CDR3s was recorded in all four CD4+ subsets from Type 1 diabetes patients.

No antigen has been assigned to these receptors. The study reverse transcribed the entire isolated RNA, so it sequenced expressed TCRB transcripts. Only in-frame clones appear in the TCRdb table, and some are missing; sequencing was by immunoSEQ multiplex PCR. The sample contains approximately 160,000 clones, 50% to 70% of which appear only once. Sequenced: naive CD4+ T cells from blood. The source of these receptors is a man aged 25-40 years with type 1 diabetes.

This CDR3 reads CSVYGRENTGELFF. CDR3 coding DNA: TGCAGCGTTTACGGCAGGGAGAACACCGGGGAGCTGTTTTTT. The V gene is TRBV29-1, the J gene TRBJ2-2, with D possibly matching TRBD1 (5 bases). V was trimmed by 5 bases and J by 1 base, leaving 11 bases between them. Germline V gene data show CDR1 as SQVTM and CDR2 as ANQGSEA. The CDR3 is 14 residues long.

The CDR3 bases are TGTGCCAGCAGCTTGGGACAGACGAAAGAGACCCAGTACTTC. Amino acids: CASSLGQTKETQYF. The chain recombines TRBV13 with TRBJ2-5; 7 nucleotides line up with TRBD1. This CDR3 comprises 14 residues. The germline V gene has CDR1 PRHDT and CDR2 FYEKMQ (reference sequence). With 3 bases clipped from V and 3 bases from J, the junction kept 4 bases outside the gene matches.

The rearrangement joins TRBV5-1 to TRBJ2-4; no clear D gene. Trimming took 0 bases from V and 5 from J, leaving 6 bases between them. CDR3 length: 13 amino acids. Per the germline V gene, CDR1 is SGHRS and CDR2 is YFSETQ. CDR3 bases: TGCGCCAGCAGCTTGGCCGCAGAAAACATTCAGTACTTC. Amino acids: CASSLAAENIQYF.

This clone was seen a single time. The same CDR3 arises from other DNA sequences in this sample as well. J is TRBJ2-5 and V is TRBV29-1; D ambiguous. CDR3 size: 12 residues. Germline CDR1 SQVTM, CDR2 ANQGSEA. V shed 4 bases and J shed 1 base, with 7 bases lying between them. CDR3 region: CSVGGRQETQYF. The CDR3 nucleotides read TGCAGCGTTGGTGGCCGCCAAGAGACCCAGTACTTC.

The chain has TRBV11-2 and TRBJ2-3; no clear D. CDR3 length: 16 amino acids. V was trimmed by 2 bases and J by 1 base, leaving 13 bases between them. Germline-derived CDR1 and CDR2 are SGHAT and FQNNGV. The CDR3 here is CASSLTANGRTDTQYF. CDR3 bases: TGTGCCAGCAGCTTAACCGCGAACGGCCGCACAGATACGCAGTATTTT.

This chain connects TRBV29-1 to TRBJ2-3; 11 positions match TRBD1. The CDR3 has 12 residues. Germline V gives CDR1 SQVTM, CDR2 ANQGSEA. After removal of 4 bases from V and 7 bases from J, the junction contained 1 base not matched to a gene. As DNA, the CDR3 is TGCAGCGTTGGGGACAGGGGGAATACGCAGTATTTT. Translating gives CSVGDRGNTQYF.

With respect to this clone: At one end, the junction sequence differs from germline, possibly due to a read error. The chain links TRBV29-1 to TRBJ1-1; the D gene is possibly TRBD1 (5 bases). The CDR3 loop spans 13 amino acids. CDR1 is SQVTM and CDR2 is ANQGSEA in the germline V gene. The CDR3 DNA sequence: TGCAGCGCTGAAGAACAGGCAAACACTGAAGCTTTCTTT. The encoded protein is CSAEEQANTEAFF.

To note about this clone: The junction differs from germline at one of its ends, possibly a read error. The rearrangement uses TRBV30 and TRBJ2-7, with TRBD1 matching over 8 bases. The CDR3 is 14 amino acids. CDR1 and CDR2 (germline): GTSNPN, SVGIG (reference sequence). The CDR3, as DNA: TGTGCCTGGAGTGTTTCAGGGGGCTCCCACGAGCAGTACTTC. Residues: CAWSVSGGSHEQYF.

The chain combines TRBV7-2 with TRBJ2-5; 8 bases agree with TRBD1. This CDR3 region has 13 residues. V was pared by 5 bases and J by 5 bases, with 4 bases of the junction left unmatched. CDR1 is SGHTA and CDR2 is FQGNSA in the germline V gene. CDR3 DNA sequence: TGTGCCAGCAGCATGACAGGGGACGAGACCCAGTACTTC. This translates into CASSMTGDETQYF.

The gene calls are TRBV6-5 and TRBJ1-6, with a tentative D call TRBD1 (5 bases). V gave up 6 bases and J gave up 2 bases, with 11 bases separating them. The CDR3 length is 15 residues. Germline CDR1 is MNHEY and CDR2 is SVGAGI. CDR3 sequence reads: CASSQRQPYNSPLHF. The DNA for the CDR3 is TGTGCCAGCAGCCAACGACAGCCCTATAATTCACCCCTCCACTTT.

This clone was seen only a few times. Other DNA sequences in the sample encode the same CDR3. V is TRBV5-4 and J is TRBJ2-1, with TRBD2 as a possible D gene (6 bases). The ends were cut back, 0 bases at V and 0 bases at J, with 10 bases in the middle. The germline CDR1 and CDR2 sequences are SGHNT and YYREEE (reference sequence). CDR3 length equals 16 residues. The CDR3 region is CASSLAGGSSYNEQFF. CDR3 nucleotide sequence: TGTGCCAGCAGCTTGGCTGGGGGGAGCTCCTACAATGAGCAGTTCTTC.

The chain couples TRBV7-9 to TRBJ2-3; D not resolved. Germline CDR1 and CDR2: SEHNR and FQNEAQ (reference sequence). V lost 0 bases, J lost 6 bases, and 22 bases lay in between. The CDR3 is 18 residues long. The CDR3, as DNA: TGTGCCAGCAGCTTAGCGCTATTGGTGGGGATTTCTTCGGATACGCAGTATTTT. It encodes CASSLALLVGISSDTQYF.

This clone appeared once. V usage is TRBV30 and J usage is TRBJ1-1; D unresolved. The CDR3 has 12 residues. The V gene lost 3 bases and the J gene lost 8 bases, with 13 bases spanning the gap. Germline V CDR1 and CDR2: GTSNPN, SVGIG (reference sequence). The CDR3 sequence: CAWSPSSVEAFF. The CDR3 DNA reads TGTGCCTGGAGCCCGTCATCGGTGGAAGCTTTCTTT.

This chain joins TRBV10-3 and TRBJ2-3; TRBD2 matches at 8 bases. J lost 3 bases, V lost 8 bases, and 10 bases had no gene match. The V gene's germline CDR1 is ENHRY and CDR2 SYGVKD. The CDR3 extends over 15 amino acids. CDR3 nucleotides: TGTGCCATCGGAAGAGCGGGGGTACGGACAGATACGCAGTATTTT. Its protein product is CAIGRAGVRTDTQYF.

V usage is TRBV15 and J usage is TRBJ1-5; 7 nucleotides agree with TRBD1. The CDR3 contains 16 residues. V lost 4 bases, J lost 5 bases, and 11 bases stayed unmatched. Germline V gene lookup returns CDR1 LNHNV and CDR2 YYDKDF (reference sequence). The CDR3 sequence: CATSTRRGGGHQPQHF. The CDR3 DNA reads as TGTGCCACCAGCACCCGCCGGGGAGGGGGCCATCAGCCCCAGCATTTT.

This clone has a handful of counts. The genes are TRBV29-1 and TRBJ2-7; 8 bases fit TRBD1. The V and J ends lost 6 bases and 0 bases, in that order; junction bases with no gene match: 7. The CDR3 contains 14 residues. CDR1 and CDR2 (germline): SQVTM, ANQGSEA. The CDR3 here is CSVGQDPSSYEQYF. The CDR3 DNA follows: TGCAGCGTGGGACAGGACCCGAGCTCCTACGAGCAGTACTTC.

V gene TRBV11-2 combines with J gene TRBJ2-3; D unclear. Germline loops: CDR1 SGHAT, CDR2 FQNNGV. V was trimmed by 4 bases and J by 1 base, leaving 9 bases between them. The CDR3 is 14 residues long. CDR3 sequence: CASSSRTGTDTQYF. CDR3 DNA: TGTGCCAGCAGCTCGAGGACGGGCACAGATACGCAGTATTTT.

The chain links TRBV9 to TRBJ2-5; 10 positions agree with TRBD2. CDR1 is SGDLS, CDR2 YYNGEE, per germline. V was clipped by 4 bases and J by 7 bases; unmatched bases: 10. The CDR3 consists of 15 residues. CDR3 sequence: CASSPSGSGGWTQYF. In nucleotides, the CDR3 is TGTGCCAGCAGCCCCAGTGGTAGCGGGGGGTGGACCCAGTACTTC.

The CDR3 DNA reads as TGCAGCGTTATGACAGGGGCGGATTCACCCCTCCACTTT. This translates into CSVMTGADSPLHF. The genes are TRBV29-1 and TRBJ1-6, with 8 bases aligning to TRBD1. This CDR3 contains 13 residues. V was clipped by 5 bases and J by 8 bases; unmatched bases: 5. Germline V gene sequence: CDR1 SQVTM, CDR2 ANQGSEA.